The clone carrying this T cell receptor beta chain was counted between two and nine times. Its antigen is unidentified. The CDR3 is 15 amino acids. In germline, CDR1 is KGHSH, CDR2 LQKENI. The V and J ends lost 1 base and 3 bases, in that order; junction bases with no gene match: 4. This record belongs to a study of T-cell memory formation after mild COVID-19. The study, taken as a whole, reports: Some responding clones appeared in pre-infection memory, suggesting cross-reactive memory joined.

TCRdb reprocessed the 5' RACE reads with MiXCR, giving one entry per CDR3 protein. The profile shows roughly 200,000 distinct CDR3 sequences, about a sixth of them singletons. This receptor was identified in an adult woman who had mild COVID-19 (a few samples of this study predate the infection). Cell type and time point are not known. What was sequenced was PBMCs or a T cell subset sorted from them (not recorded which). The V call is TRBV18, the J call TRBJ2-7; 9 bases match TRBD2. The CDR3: CASSPRTSDLYEQYF. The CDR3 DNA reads TGTGCCAGCTCACCACGGACTAGCGACCTCTACGAGCAGTACTTC.